This TCR beta chain was observed in a study of siplizumab effects on memory and regulatory T cells. Study results and caveats: The alloresponse seemed to draw substantially on naive T cells, which appeared more diverse than memory cells.

V lost 1 base and J lost 6, with 5 bases in between. CDR3 length: 12 residues. Per the germline V gene, CDR1 is MGHRA and CDR2 is YSYEKL. Measured with immunoSEQ multiplex PCR; TCRdb has only the in-frame clones, and not every one. The sample includes 80,000 to 95,000 clones, approximately 95% of them seen just once. Of note for this clone: Its cognate antigen is unknown.

The sequenced sample consisted of CD8+ T cells sorted from blood. The clonotype originates from a human donor in good health. This chain joins TRBV4-1 and TRBJ2-3; D unresolved. CDR3 protein: CASSQGVDTQYF. As DNA, the CDR3 is TGCGCCAGCAGCCAAGGGGTTGATACGCAGTATTTT.